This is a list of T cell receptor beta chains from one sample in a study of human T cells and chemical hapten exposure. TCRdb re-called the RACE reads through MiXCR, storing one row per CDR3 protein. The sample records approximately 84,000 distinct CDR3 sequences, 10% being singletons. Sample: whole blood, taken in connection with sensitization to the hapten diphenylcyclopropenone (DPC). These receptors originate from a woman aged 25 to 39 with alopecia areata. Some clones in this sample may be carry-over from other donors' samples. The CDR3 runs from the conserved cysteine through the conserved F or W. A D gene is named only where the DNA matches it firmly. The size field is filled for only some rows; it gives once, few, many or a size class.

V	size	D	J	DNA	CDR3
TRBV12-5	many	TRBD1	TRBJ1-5	TGTGCTAGTAGCCCATGGGGACAGGGGGCTCGTCAGCCCCAGCATTTT	CASSPWGQGARQPQHF
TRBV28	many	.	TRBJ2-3	TGTGCCAGCAGTTTAGTGAAACTTACAGATACGCAGTATTTT	CASSLVKLTDTQYF
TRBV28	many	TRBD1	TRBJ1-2	TGTGCCAGCAGTTTATTAGTCGGGACAGGGGATGGCTACACCTTC	CASSLLVGTGDGYTF
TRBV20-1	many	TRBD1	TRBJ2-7	TGCAGTGCCGCCGGGGGACAGGGCGGAGGGGAGCAGTACTTC	CSAAGGQGGGEQYF
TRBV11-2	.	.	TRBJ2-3	TGTGCCAGCAGCCTCACCCAAATAACGAACGAAGGGTTAGCAGATACGCAGTATTTT	CASSLTQITNEGLADTQYF
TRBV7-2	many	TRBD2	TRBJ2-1	TGTGCCAGCAGCTTAGCCCATAGCGGGAGGGCCTATGAGCAGTTCTTC	CASSLAHSGRAYEQFF
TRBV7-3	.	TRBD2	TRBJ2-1	TGTGCCAGCAGCCCGGTAGCGGGATCTTTCTACAATGAGCAGTTCTTC	CASSPVAGSFYNEQFF
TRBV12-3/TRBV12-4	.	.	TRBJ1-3	TGTGCCAGCAGTTTAGAGTCCGGGGCTGGAAACACCATATATTTT	CASSLESGAGNTIYF
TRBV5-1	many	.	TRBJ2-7	TGCGCCAGCAGCCCGGACTCTACCTCCTACGAGCAGTACTTC	CASSPDSTSYEQYF
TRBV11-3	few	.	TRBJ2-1	TGTGCCAGCAGCCGAAACGGAGACTACAATGAGCAGTTCTTC	CASSRNGDYNEQFF
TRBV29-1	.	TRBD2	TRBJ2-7	TGCAGCGTTGAGACTAGCGGGAGCACCGAGCAGTACTTC	CSVETSGSTEQYF
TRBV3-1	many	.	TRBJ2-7	TGTGCCAGCAGCCAGGGGGGCAGGTCCTACGAGCAGTACTTC	CASSQGGRSYEQYF
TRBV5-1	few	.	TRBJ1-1	TGCGCCAGCAGCTTGACCGGGAGGGATGAAGCTTTCTTT	CASSLTGRDEAFF
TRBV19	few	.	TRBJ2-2	TGTGCCAGTAGCCAGGGTACGAACACCGGGGAGCTGTTTTTT	CASSQGTNTGELFF
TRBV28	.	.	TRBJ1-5	TGTGCTCAGGGGTATAGCAATCAGCCCCAGCATTTT	CAQGYSNQPQHF
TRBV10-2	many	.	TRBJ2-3	TGCGCCAGCGGCCTAGCCCTACTTTCAGATACGCAGTATTTT	CASGLALLSDTQYF
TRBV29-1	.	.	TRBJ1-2	TGCAGCGTCGCGGACGGTAACTATGGCTACACCTTC	CSVADGNYGYTF
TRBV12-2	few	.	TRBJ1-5	TGTGCAAGTCGCGGCCCTAGGGTTTCCCCTCAGCCCCAGCATTTT	CASRGPRVSPQPQHF